This is a list of T cell receptor beta chains from one sample in a study of regulatory T cells in long-lasting Graves disease. TCRdb redid the calling of the multiplex PCR reads with MiXCR, one entry per CDR3 protein. The sample yields 400,000 to 600,000 distinct CDR3 sequences, under 25% seen once. The source was peripheral blood mononuclear cells (PBMCs), collected when the disease was refractory, from a patient treated with antithyroid drugs. Every receptor here comes from a female donor with Graves disease. CDR3s include the opening cysteine and the closing phenylalanine or tryptophan. D genes are given only for firm matches. The listing skips clone size in some rows; elsewhere it reads once, few, many or a size class.

NA	TRBV28	many	TRBJ1-6	CASTNGGLWDSPLHF	TGTGCCAGCACCAATGGGGGGCTTTGGGATTCACCCCTCCACTTT
NA	TRBV3-1	NA	TRBJ1-3	CASSPRTSRDTIYF	TGTGCCAGCAGCCCTCGGACCTCCCGGGACACCATATATTTT
NA	TRBV11-2	many	TRBJ2-4	CASSLNSGTVPINIQYF	TGTGCCAGCAGCCTCAATTCCGGGACTGTCCCAATAAACATTCAGTACTTC
NA	TRBV7-9	NA	TRBJ1-4	CASIPKFPFRTPEKLFF	TGTGCCAGCATCCCTAAATTCCCTTTCAGGACACCTGAAAAACTGTTTTTT
TRBD1	TRBV3-1	many	TRBJ2-7	CASSRAGQGLEQYF	TGTGCCAGCAGCCGTGCAGGACAGGGGCTTGAGCAGTACTTC
NA	TRBV9	NA	TRBJ1-2	CASSVVWGSGYTF	TGTGCCAGCAGCGTAGTATGGGGGTCTGGCTACACCTTC
NA	TRBV24-1	NA	TRBJ1-3	CATSENSGNTIYF	TGTGCCACCAGTGAGAACAGCGGAAACACCATATATTTT
NA	TRBV20-1	NA	TRBJ1-2	CSGQGENYGYTF	TGCAGTGGCCAAGGGGAAAACTATGGCTACACCTTC
TRBD1	TRBV7-2	many	TRBJ1-1	CASITDRGGTEAFF	TGTGCCAGCATTACCGACAGGGGAGGGACTGAAGCTTTCTTT
NA	TRBV20-1	few	TRBJ2-5	CSAPRQETQYF	TGCAGTGCCCCCCGGCAAGAGACCCAGTACTTC
NA	TRBV6-1	many	TRBJ1-4	CASRSGDEKLFF	TGTGCCAGCAGATCAGGGGATGAAAAACTGTTTTTT
TRBD1	TRBV19	many	TRBJ1-2	CASTPRTGGDYYGYTF	TGTGCCAGTACCCCCCGTACAGGGGGCGACTACTATGGCTACACCTTC
NA	TRBV9	NA	TRBJ1-3	CASSVEVLSVGNTIYF	TGTGCCAGCAGCGTAGAAGTGTTGTCGGTTGGAAACACCATATATTTT
TRBD2	TRBV6-2/TRBV6-3	NA	TRBJ2-5	CASSYLGGTQETQYF	TGTGCCAGCAGTTACCTCGGGGGGACCCAAGAGACCCAGTACTTC
TRBD1	TRBV12-3/TRBV12-4	many	TRBJ2-7	CASSWDRGLEQYF	TGTGCCAGCAGTTGGGACAGGGGGCTTGAGCAGTACTTC
NA	TRBV2	NA	TRBJ2-3	CASSANTDTQYF	TGTGCCAGCAGTGCCAACACAGATACGCAGTATTTT
TRBD1	TRBV30	few	TRBJ1-2	CAWSVKGQMRGYTF	TGTGCCTGGAGTGTAAAGGGACAGATGAGGGGCTACACCTTC
NA	TRBV4-1	few	TRBJ1-2	CASSQPTGGRSGYTF	TGCGCCAGCAGCCAACCGACAGGCGGTAGGAGCGGCTACACCTTC
TRBD2	TRBV11-2	NA	TRBJ2-3	CASSSFRLAGLIGVTDTQYF	TGTGCCAGCAGCTCCTTTCGGCTAGCGGGACTTATTGGAGTCACAGATACGCAGTATTTT
NA	TRBV28	NA	TRBJ1-6	CASSFDGNNSPLHF	TGTGCCAGCAGTTTTGACGGGAATAATTCACCCCTCCACTTT
NA	TRBV7-2	NA	TRBJ1-1	CASSFGGYNTEAFF	TGTGCCAGCAGCTTCGGGGGATATAACACTGAAGCTTTCTTT
NA	TRBV5-8	NA	TRBJ1-5	CASSRVPYSNQPQHF	TGTGCCAGCAGCCGTGTCCCATATAGCAATCAGCCCCAGCATTTT